These 15 T cell receptor beta chains originate from one sample sequenced in a study of CD8+CD57+ T cells in acquired aplastic anemia. Patients chosen for sequencing had shown CD8+CD57+ cell expansion by flow cytometry. CDR3 and TCR beta VDJ profiling relied on genomic DNA as the template. TCRdb reprocessed the reads via MiXCR and lists one record per CDR3 protein. The table has over 150,000 distinct CDR3 sequences, roughly 43% seen once. Sequencing was performed on sorted CD4+, CD8+, or CD8+CD57+ T cells (not recorded which) from PBMCs. Receptors originate from a human donor with aplastic anemia.

This clonotype appeared a few times. The chain couples TRBV6-2 or TRBV6-3 to TRBJ1-1, with D possibly matching TRBD1 (5 bases). The germline CDR1 and CDR2 sequences are MNHEY and SVGEGT. Trimming pared 2 bases from V and 2 bases from J, leaving 21 bases between. The CDR3 consists of 18 residues. CDR3 DNA sequence: TGTGCCAGCAGTTACCCCCCGGGGGGTGAGAAACTTAACACTGAAGCTTTCTTT. Translated: CASSYPPGGEKLNTEAFF.

This clonotype was seen at least ten times. The chain employs TRBV6-5 and TRBJ2-5; the D is unclear. V lost 2 bases, J lost 3 bases, and 1 base lay in between. Germline lookup yields CDR1 MNHEY and CDR2 SVGAGI. This CDR3 region has 11 residues. In DNA form, the CDR3 reads TGTGCCAGCAGTTACAAAGAGACCCAGTACTTC. Its protein product is CASSYKETQYF.

This clonotype occurred many times. The chain links TRBV5-1 to TRBJ1-2; the D is unclear. Trimming shortened V by 5 bases and J by 3 bases, and 11 bases separated the two germline ends. CDR1 and CDR2 from the germline V gene are SGHRS and YFSETQ. The CDR3 has 13 amino acids. CDR3 residues: CASSPIRDYGYTF. The CDR3 DNA sequence: TGCGCCAGCAGTCCCATTCGGGACTATGGCTACACCTTC.

This clonotype has ten or more counts. V gene TRBV2 combines with J gene TRBJ2-1, with D unclear. There are 13 residues in the CDR3. The V end was cut by 0 bases, the J end by 3 bases, with 3 bases between. In germline, CDR1 is SNHLY, CDR2 FYNNEI. CDR3 residues: CASSEAGYNEQFF. For the CDR3, the DNA is TGTGCCAGCAGTGAAGCAGGCTACAATGAGCAGTTCTTC.

Many counts were recorded for this clonotype. The J gene is TRBJ2-3, the V gene TRBV5-1, with 9 nucleotides matching TRBD2. Per the germline V gene, CDR1 is SGHRS and CDR2 is YFSETQ. Germline trimming cut 5 bases from V and 6 bases from J; bases unmatched to any gene: 10. This CDR3 has 15 amino acids. The CDR3 nucleotides are TGCGCCAGCAGGAGCCTAGCGGGGTTCCTTGATACGCAGTATTTT. This codes for CASRSLAGFLDTQYF.

This clonotype was observed once. V usage is TRBV20-1 and J usage is TRBJ2-2; D gene uncertain. Trimming took 2 bases from V and 8 from J, leaving 12 bases between them. Per germline, CDR1 DFQATT and CDR2 SNEGSKA (reference sequence). This CDR3 contains 13 residues. DNA of the CDR3: TGCAGTGCTAGACACAGCGAAATAGGGGAGCTGTTTTTT. This codes for CSARHSEIGELFF.

This clonotype showed up just a few times. In DNA, the CDR3 is TGTGCCAGCAGTTCTAGAAGTGTGGCAGCAGGGGAGACCCAGTACTTC. Translation: CASSSRSVAAGETQYF. The V and J genes are TRBV7-2 and TRBJ2-5; tentative D call: TRBD1 (5 bases). The CDR3 is 16 residues long. Germline V gene sequence: CDR1 SGHTA, CDR2 FQGNSA. Trimming pared 6 bases from V and 5 bases from J, leaving 22 bases between.

The chain uses TRBV7-9 and TRBJ1-2; D is ambiguous. The germline CDR1 and CDR2 sequences are SEHNR and FQNEAQ (reference sequence). V was cut by 3 bases and J by 0 bases, with 11 bases left in between. This CDR3 comprises 15 residues. The CDR3 DNA follows: TGTGCCAGCAGCTTGACGCCCTTAGCTAACTATGGCTACACCTTC. Protein: CASSLTPLANYGYTF.

The chain combines TRBV29-1 with TRBJ2-7; maybe TRBD2 (5 bases). Germline CDR1 and CDR2: SQVTM and ANQGSEA. With 1 base removed from V and 6 bases from J, the gap between germline ends came to 13 bases. CDR3 length equals 13 residues. The CDR3 region is CSVEVTRWGEQYF. The CDR3 DNA reads TGCAGCGTTGAAGTAACTAGATGGGGCGAGCAGTACTTC.

The chain couples TRBV2 to TRBJ1-6, with a tentative D call TRBD1 (5 bases). Germline V gives CDR1 SNHLY, CDR2 FYNNEI. The CDR3 totals 14 residues. V lost 8 bases and J 9 bases, leaving 17 bases between the germline ends. CDR3 residues: CASSPDRSSSPLHF. CDR3 DNA sequence: TGTGCCAGCTCACCCGACAGATCTTCTTCACCCCTCCACTTT.

Of note for this clonotype: A much larger clone lies a single base off, so this may be a read error. The V and J genes are TRBV5-4 and TRBJ2-1; D might be TRBD1 (6 bases). In germline, CDR1 is SGHNT, CDR2 YYREEE (reference sequence). CDR3 size: 15 residues. The CDR3 region is CASSLAGVDYNEQLF. The CDR3 DNA reads as TGTGCCAGCAGCTTGGCAGGGGTAGACTACAATGAGCAGCTCTTC.

The V gene is TRBV19, the J gene TRBJ1-1; 9 nucleotides match TRBD1. This CDR3 is built from 15 residues. Germline V gene sequence: CDR1 LNHDA, CDR2 SQIVND (reference sequence). Trimming at V came to 6 bases and at J to 3 bases, leaving 8 bases not matched to a gene. This CDR3 reads CASRMGQGIYTEAFF. The CDR3 DNA reads TGTGCCAGTAGAATGGGACAGGGAATTTACACTGAAGCTTTCTTT. The full variable domain, with the rest looked up from reference TRBV19 and TRBJ1-1, is DGGITQSPKYLFRKEGQNVTLSCEQNLNHDAMYWYRQDPGQGLRLIYYSQIVNDFQKGDIAEGYSVSREKKESFPLTVTSAQKNPTAFYLCASRMGQGIYTEAFFGQGTRLTVV.

For this clonotype: Possible read error: a much larger clone is one base away. The chain carries TRBV5-1 and TRBJ1-3; a possible D gene is TRBD1 (5 bases). This CDR3 is 15 amino acids long. V dropped 7 bases and J dropped 0 bases, with 14 bases sitting between them. CDR1 is SGHRS and CDR2 is YFSETQ in the germline V gene. The CDR3 reads CASQPGTDSGNTIYF. As DNA, the CDR3 is TGCGCCAGCCAGCCGGGGACTGACTCTGGAAACACCATATATTTT.

This clonotype was seen many times. V gene TRBV4-2 combines with J gene TRBJ2-7; 9 positions agree with TRBD2. Trimming cost V 6 bases and J 3 bases; bases outside gene matches: 9. CDR1 is LGHNA and CDR2 is YNFKEQ in the germline V gene. CDR3 size: 15 residues. The CDR3 coding sequence is TGTGCCAGCAGTACCGGGACTAGCAACCTCTACGAGCAGTACTTC. Translation: CASSTGTSNLYEQYF.

This clonotype was seen once. The chain is built from TRBV7-9 and TRBJ2-7, with D unclear. CDR3 length equals 13 residues. CDR1 SEHNR and CDR2 FQNEAQ come from the germline V gene (reference sequence). V was cut by 5 bases and J by 3 bases, with 11 bases left in between. CDR3 sequence reads: CASSPSNYYEQYF. The CDR3 coding sequence is TGTGCCAGCAGCCCAAGCAATTACTACGAGCAGTACTTC.